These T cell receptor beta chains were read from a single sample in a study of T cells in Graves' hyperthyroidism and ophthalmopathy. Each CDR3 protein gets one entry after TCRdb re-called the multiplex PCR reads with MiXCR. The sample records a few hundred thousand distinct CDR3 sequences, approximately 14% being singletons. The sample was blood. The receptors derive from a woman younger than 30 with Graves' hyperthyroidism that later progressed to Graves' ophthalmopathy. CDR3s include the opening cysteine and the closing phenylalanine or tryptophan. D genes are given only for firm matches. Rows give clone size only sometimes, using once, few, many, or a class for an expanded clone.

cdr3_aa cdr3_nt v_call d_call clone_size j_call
CASSQVQGGNSYEQYF TGCGCCAGCAGCCAAGTTCAGGGGGGGAACTCCTACGAGCAGTACTTC TRBV4-3 NA many TRBJ2-7
CASSLTGINEKLFF TGTGCCAGCAGCTTGACAGGGATCAATGAAAAACTGTTTTTT TRBV5-6 NA many TRBJ1-4
CSASGGAPTYEQYF TGCAGTGCTAGCGGTGGGGCACCTACCTACGAGCAGTACTTC TRBV20-1 NA many TRBJ2-7
CSANPPGTGGSEQYF TGCAGTGCTAACCCTCCCGGGACAGGGGGCTCCGAGCAGTACTTC TRBV20-1 TRBD1 few TRBJ2-7
CASSPLGHRWGNEQFF TGTGCCAGCAGCCCCCTGGGCCATCGGTGGGGGAATGAGCAGTTCTTC TRBV27 NA many TRBJ2-1
CSVALRTGGEQYF TGCAGCGTTGCCCTCAGGACAGGGGGCGAGCAGTACTTC TRBV29-1 TRBD1 NA TRBJ2-7
CASSLGASRGASNEKLFF TGCGCCAGCAGCTTGGGCGCTTCACGGGGGGCCTCTAATGAAAAACTGTTTTTT TRBV5-1 NA NA TRBJ1-4
CASSSRDGKETQYF TGTGCCAGCAGCTCCCGGGACGGAAAAGAGACCCAGTACTTC TRBV5-4 NA NA TRBJ2-5
CASSQQGEETQYF TGTGCCAGCAGCCAACAGGGAGAAGAGACCCAGTACTTC TRBV6-1 NA few TRBJ2-5
CASSLHGATADTQYF TGTGCCAGCAGTTTACACGGCGCGACGGCAGATACGCAGTATTTT TRBV28 NA many TRBJ2-3